The rows below give T cell receptor beta chains drawn from one sample of a study of T cell responses to AZD1222 COVID-19 vaccine. Sequencing used immunoSEQ multiplex PCR; TCRdb keeps in-frame clones, though not all of them. Of more than 75,000 clones listed, 90% to 95% are singletons. The sequencing used peripheral blood, collected on day 0 of AZD1222 vaccination. Every receptor here comes from an adult in good health. Each CDR3 is given with its conserved first and last residue. D genes are given only for firm matches. A row's size may be missing; if present it is once, few, many or a size class.

len,v_gene,d_gene,abundance,j_gene,CDR3nt,CDR3aa
14,TRBV7-8,-,-,TRBJ2-6,TGTGCCAGCAGCCTGCCCTCTGGGGCCAACGTCCTGACTTTC,CASSLPSGANVLTF
15,TRBV3-1/TRBV3-2,TRBD2,-,TRBJ2-1,TGTGCCAGCAGCCCCGGGGTAGCGGGGGCCAATGAGCAGTTCTTC,CASSPGVAGANEQFF
16,TRBV7-3,-,-,TRBJ2-2,TGTGCCAGCAGCTTAGGAAGGGGGGCCAACGTCGGGGAGCTGTTTTTT,CASSLGRGANVGELFF
15,TRBV9,TRBD1,-,TRBJ2-7,TGTGCCAGCAGCGTAGAAGGGACAGGGCCCTACGAGCAGTACTTC,CASSVEGTGPYEQYF
14,TRBV6-5,-,-,TRBJ1-3,TGTGCCAGCAGTTCTACAGGGAGTGGAAACACCATATATTTT,CASSSTGSGNTIYF
14,TRBV12-5,-,once,TRBJ1-5,TGTGCTAGTGGTCGACAGGTGTACAATCAGCCCCAGCATTTT,CASGRQVYNQPQHF
18,TRBV7-3,-,-,TRBJ2-6,TGTGCCAGCAGCTTCTCCAGGGCCCCCCACTCTGGGGCCAACGTCCTGACTTTC,CASSFSRAPHSGANVLTF
16,TRBV9,TRBD2,-,TRBJ2-3,TGTGCCAGCAGCGGCCTAGCGGGGGAAGGTAGGAATACGCAGTATTTT,CASSGLAGEGRNTQYF
15,TRBV19,-,-,TRBJ2-3,TGTGCCAGTAGATCACTTACCGGGGCCACAGATACGCAGTATTTT,CASRSLTGATDTQYF
15,TRBV18,TRBD1,once,TRBJ1-4,TGTGCCAGCTCACCAAGGACAGGGGGCGAGGAAAAACTGTTTTTT,CASSPRTGGEEKLFF
12,TRBV5-1,-,-,TRBJ1-6,TGCGCCAGCAGCTTGACCAATTCACCCCTCCACTTT,CASSLTNSPLHF
19,TRBV30,TRBD1,-,TRBJ1-3,TGTGCCTGGATTCTCACCTTTTACGGGACAGGGGCGACTGGAAACACCATATATTTT,CAWILTFYGTGATGNTIYF
12,TRBV25-1,-,-,TRBJ2-7,TGTGCCAGCAGGGACTTATACTACGAGCAGTACTTC,CASRDLYYEQYF
13,TRBV7-2,-,-,TRBJ1-1,TGTGCCAGCAGCTCCGCGGGGTCCCTAGAAGCTTTCTTT,CASSSAGSLEAFF
17,TRBV28,TRBD1,-,TRBJ2-2,TGTGCCAGCAGTTTGTACGGACAGGGCAGGGGCACCGGGGAGCTGTTTTTT,CASSLYGQGRGTGELFF
15,TRBV7-3,-,-,TRBJ2-1,TGTGCCAGCAGCTTAGGGCGGGGCTCCTACAATGAGCAGTTCTTC,CASSLGRGSYNEQFF
15,TRBV7-9,-,-,TRBJ1-5,TGTGCCAGCAGCTTAGCGGCGGGGGACAATCAGCCCCAGCATTTT,CASSLAAGDNQPQHF
15,TRBV19,TRBD2,-,TRBJ2-1,TGTGCCAGTAGCATAGCGGGGGGGCCATGGAATGAGCAGTTCTTC,CASSIAGGPWNEQFF
16,TRBV7-9,TRBD1,-,TRBJ1-1,TGTGCCAGCAGCTTTTTTACAGGGGGCATTTACACTGAAGCTTTCTTT,CASSFFTGGIYTEAFF
18,TRBV10-3,-,-,TRBJ2-6,TGTGCCAGCCGCCGGACGGAAATTCTAAGCTCTGGGGCCAACGTCCTGACTTTC,CASRRTEILSSGANVLTF
15,TRBV28,TRBD2,-,TRBJ2-7,TGTGCCAGCAGTTCCAGACTAGCAGGTTTCTACGAGCAGTACTTC,CASSSRLAGFYEQYF
16,TRBV9,-,once,TRBJ1-2,TGTGCCAGCAGCGTTGCGTACGGGGAACCGTCTAATGGCTACACCTTC,CASSVAYGEPSNGYTF
12,TRBV5-5,-,-,TRBJ2-7,TGTGCCAGCAGCCCCAGGGTCGGCGAGCAGTACTTC,CASSPRVGEQYF